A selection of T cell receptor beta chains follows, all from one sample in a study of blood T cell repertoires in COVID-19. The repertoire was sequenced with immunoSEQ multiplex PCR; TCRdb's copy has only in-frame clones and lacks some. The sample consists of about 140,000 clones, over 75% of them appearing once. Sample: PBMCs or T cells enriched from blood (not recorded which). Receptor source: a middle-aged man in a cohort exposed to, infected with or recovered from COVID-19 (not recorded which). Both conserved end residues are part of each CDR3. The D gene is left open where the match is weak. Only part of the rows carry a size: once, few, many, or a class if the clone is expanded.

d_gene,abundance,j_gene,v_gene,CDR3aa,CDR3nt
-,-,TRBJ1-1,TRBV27,CASSFGLGRGAFF,TGTGCCAGCAGCTTTGGACTGGGCCGGGGGGCTTTCTTT
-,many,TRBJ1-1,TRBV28,CASRDTRGWDTEAFF,TGTGCCAGCAGAGATACCCGGGGGTGGGACACTGAAGCTTTCTTT
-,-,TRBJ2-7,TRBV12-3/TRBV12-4,CASSNFWATEQYF,TGTGCCAGCAGTAATTTCTGGGCTACCGAGCAGTACTTC
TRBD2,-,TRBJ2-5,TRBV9,CASSVAGAGGIQETQYF,TGTGCCAGCAGCGTAGCTGGGGCGGGGGGGATCCAAGAGACCCAGTACTTC
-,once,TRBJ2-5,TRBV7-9,CASSLVSGETQYF,TGTGCCAGCAGCCTAGTGTCGGGGGAGACCCAGTACTTC
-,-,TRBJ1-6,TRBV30,CAWNTGSNSPLHF,TGTGCCTGGAACACGGGGAGTAATTCACCCCTCCACTTT
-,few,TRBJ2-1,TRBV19,CASSQTSYNEQFF,TGTGCCAGTAGTCAGACAAGCTACAATGAGCAGTTCTTC
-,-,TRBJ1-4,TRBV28,CATKTAGLNEKLFF,TGTGCCACCAAGACGGCGGGACTTAATGAAAAACTGTTTTTT
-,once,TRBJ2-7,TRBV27,CASSLRGFSYEQYF,TGTGCCAGCAGTTTACGCGGCTTCTCCTACGAGCAGTACTTC
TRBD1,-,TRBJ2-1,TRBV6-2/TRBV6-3,CASSYGDRYNEQFF,TGTGCCAGCAGTTACGGGGACAGGTACAATGAGCAGTTCTTC
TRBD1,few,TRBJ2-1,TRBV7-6,CASSLAGQGAREQFF,TGTGCCAGCAGCTTAGCGGGACAGGGGGCCCGGGAGCAGTTCTTC
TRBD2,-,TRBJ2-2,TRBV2,CASKLRDYANTGELFF,TGTGCCAGCAAACTCAGGGACTATGCGAACACCGGGGAGCTGTTTTTT
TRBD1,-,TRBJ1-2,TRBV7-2,CASSPGTGHYGYTF,TGTGCCAGCAGCCCAGGGACAGGGCACTATGGCTACACCTTC
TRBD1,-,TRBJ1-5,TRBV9,CAKSLQGGRNNQPQHF,TGTGCTAAATCACTACAGGGGGGCAGAAACAATCAGCCCCAGCATTTT
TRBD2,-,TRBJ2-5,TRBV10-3,CAISDIDPSGREGGQETQYF,TGTGCCATCAGTGATATAGATCCTAGCGGGAGGGAGGGTGGCCAAGAGACCCAGTACTTC
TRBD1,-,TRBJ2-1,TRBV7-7,CASSKTGTGDNEQFF,TGTGCCAGCAGCAAAACCGGGACAGGGGATAATGAGCAGTTCTTC
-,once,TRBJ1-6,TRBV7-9,CASSSYSVSLHF,TGTGCCAGCAGCTCTTATAGCGTATCCCTCCACTTT
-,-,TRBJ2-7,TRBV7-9,CASSPGSHLYF,TGTGCCAGCAGCCCCGGGAGCCATCTATACTTC
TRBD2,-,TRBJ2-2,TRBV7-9,CASSLNFLSGRETGELFF,TGTGCCAGCAGCTTAAACTTTCTCAGCGGGAGAGAAACCGGGGAGCTGTTTTTT
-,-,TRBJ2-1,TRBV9,CASSTSIYNEQFF,TGTGCCAGCAGCACTAGTATCTACAATGAGCAGTTCTTC
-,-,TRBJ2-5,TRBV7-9,CASSARVGETQYF,TGTGCCAGCAGCGCCAGGGTAGGGGAGACCCAGTACTTC
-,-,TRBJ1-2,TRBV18,CASSPPRVPYGYTF,TGTGCCAGCTCACCACCCCGGGTTCCTTATGGCTACACCTTC
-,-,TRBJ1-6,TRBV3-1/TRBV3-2,CASSQVLMASPLHF,TGTGCCAGCAGCCAAGTTCTGATGGCTTCACCCCTCCACTTT
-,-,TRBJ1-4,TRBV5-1,CASSLDSLNEKLFF,TGCGCCAGCAGCTTGGACAGCCTCAATGAAAAACTGTTTTTT
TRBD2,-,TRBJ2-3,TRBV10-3,CAIRTSGSVIPDTQYF,TGTGCCATCAGAACTAGCGGGAGTGTTATCCCAGATACGCAGTATTTT
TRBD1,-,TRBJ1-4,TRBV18,CASSLGSLIRQGDEKLFF,TGTGCCAGCTCACTCGGCAGTCTAATCCGACAGGGCGATGAAAAACTGTTTTTT
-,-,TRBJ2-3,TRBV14,CASSQVSRGQTQYF,TGTGCCAGCAGCCAAGTGTCGCGCGGACAGACGCAGTATTTT
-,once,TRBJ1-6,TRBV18,CASSPGGNSPLHF,TGTGCCAGCTCTCCCGGGGGAAATTCACCCCTCCACTTT
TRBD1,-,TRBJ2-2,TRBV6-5,CASTGTGNTGELFF,TGTGCCAGCACCGGGACAGGGAACACCGGGGAGCTGTTTTTT
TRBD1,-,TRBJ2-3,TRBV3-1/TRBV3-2,CASSLLPDRAILTDTQYF,TGTGCCAGCAGCCTTCTCCCGGACAGGGCGATCTTAACAGATACGCAGTATTTT
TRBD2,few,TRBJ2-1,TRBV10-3,CAISRTSRYNEQFF,TGTGCCATCAGTAGGACTAGCAGGTACAATGAGCAGTTCTTC
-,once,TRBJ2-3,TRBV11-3,CASSLTPSTDTQYF,TGTGCCAGCAGCTTGACACCTAGCACAGATACGCAGTATTTT
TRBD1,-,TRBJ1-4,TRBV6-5,CASSYRQGVNEKLFF,TGTGCCAGCAGTTACCGACAGGGTGTTAATGAAAAACTGTTTTTT
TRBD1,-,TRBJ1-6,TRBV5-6,CASSSRTGRNSPLHF,TGTGCCAGCAGCTCAAGGACAGGGAGAAATTCACCCCTCCACTTT
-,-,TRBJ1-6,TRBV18,CASSRQGISSYNSPLHF,TGTGCCAGCTCACGCCAGGGCATCAGTTCCTATAATTCACCCCTCCACTTT
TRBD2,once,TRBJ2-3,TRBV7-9,CASSFSPSGGTDTQYF,TGTGCCAGCAGCTTCTCCCCTAGCGGAGGCACAGATACGCAGTATTTT
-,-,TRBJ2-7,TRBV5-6,CASSRYAYEQYF,TGTGCCAGCAGCCGCTACGCCTACGAGCAGTACTTC
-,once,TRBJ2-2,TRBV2,CATSQGPGELFF,TGTGCCACCTCCCAGGGTCCCGGGGAGCTGTTTTTT
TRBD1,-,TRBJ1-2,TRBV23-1,CASSHFPAGGDTF,TGCGCCAGCAGTCATTTCCCTGCAGGGGGCGACACCTTC
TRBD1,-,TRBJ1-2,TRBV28,CASSLTGGAYGYTF,TGTGCCAGCAGCTTAACAGGGGGCGCTTATGGCTACACCTTC
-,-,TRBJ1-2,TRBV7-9,CASSFSGYLDYGYTF,TGTGCCAGCAGCTTCTCAGGATATTTGGACTATGGCTACACCTTC
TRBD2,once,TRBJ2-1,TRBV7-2,CASSSTSGAYNEQFF,TGTGCCAGCAGCTCGACTAGCGGGGCCTACAATGAGCAGTTCTTC
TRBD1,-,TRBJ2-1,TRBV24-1,CATADRGLGNEQFF,TGTGCCACCGCTGACAGGGGGCTCGGGAATGAGCAGTTCTTC
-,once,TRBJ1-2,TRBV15,CATSRGSGAGGYTF,TGTGCCACCAGCAGGGGCTCAGGGGCGGGTGGCTACACCTTC
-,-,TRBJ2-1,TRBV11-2,CASTKRWTVVDEQFF,TGTGCCAGCACCAAGAGGTGGACAGTAGTCGATGAGCAGTTCTTC
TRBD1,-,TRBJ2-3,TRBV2,CAGGQPLTDTQYF,TGTGCCGGGGGACAGCCTCTCACAGATACGCAGTATTTT
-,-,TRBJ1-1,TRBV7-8,CASSSGDVGEAFF,TGTGCCAGCAGCTCAGGGGACGTCGGTGAAGCTTTCTTT
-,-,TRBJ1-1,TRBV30,CAWSAVPTEAFF,TGTGCCTGGAGTGCTGTTCCCACTGAAGCTTTCTTT
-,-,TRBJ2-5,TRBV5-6,CASRPRRNLRELGTQYF,TGTGCCAGCAGACCCCGCCGCAACTTACGGGAATTGGGGACCCAGTACTTC
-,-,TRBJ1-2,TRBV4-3,CASSQETEAGGYTF,TGCGCCAGCAGCCAAGAAACGGAGGCGGGTGGCTACACCTTC
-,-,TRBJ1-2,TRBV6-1,CASSADSGGYGYTF,TGTGCCAGCAGTGCGGATTCGGGTGGCTATGGCTACACCTTC
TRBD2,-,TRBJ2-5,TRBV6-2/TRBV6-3,CASSYTQLRGAETQYF,TGTGCCAGCAGTTACACACAGCTGCGGGGGGCAGAGACCCAGTACTTC
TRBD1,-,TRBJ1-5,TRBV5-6,CASSDWTGGQPQHF,TGTGCCAGCAGCGATTGGACAGGGGGACAGCCCCAGCATTTT